The 4 T cell receptor beta chains below all came from one sample that was sequenced in a study of T cells in Graves' hyperthyroidism and ophthalmopathy. Amplified regions were TCR beta CDR3 sequences from RNA transcripts. A first-round RT-PCR of the TCR CDR3 used the HTBI primer set. TCRdb recomputed calls from the multiplex PCR reads with MiXCR, one row per CDR3 protein. Altogether hundreds of thousands of distinct CDR3 sequences are present, 15% to 18% being singletons, with the ten largest covering approximately 7.5%. Sequencing input: blood. The receptors here all came from a woman aged 18-29 years with Graves' hyperthyroidism.

Only a few counts were recorded for this clonotype. CDR3 amino acids: CASSPSLAGVAGTQYF. In DNA, the CDR3 is TGTGCCAGCAGTCCCTCACTAGCGGGAGTCGCAGGTACGCAGTATTTT. This chain links TRBV28 with TRBJ2-3; 11 nucleotides agree with TRBD2. V lost 5 bases and J lost 8; bases outside the gene matches: 12. The CDR3 runs to 16 residues. Germline CDR1 MDHEN, CDR2 SYDVKM.

There are many counts of this clonotype. The gene calls are TRBV20-1 and TRBJ1-2, with a possible D match to TRBD1 (6 bases). The ends were cut back, 6 bases at V and 2 bases at J, with 10 bases in the middle. Germline CDR1 DFQATT, CDR2 SNEGSKA (reference sequence). The CDR3 runs 12 residues. The CDR3 loop reads CSAEGGNYGYTF. The CDR3 DNA follows: TGCAGTGCCGAGGGGGGGAACTATGGCTACACCTTC.

The table lists this clonotype with many counts. The chain recombines TRBV10-3 with TRBJ1-5, with no clear D. Per the germline V gene, CDR1 is ENHRY and CDR2 is SYGVKD. V lost 5 bases to trimming and J lost 4 bases, with 12 bases between them. The CDR3 spans 14 residues. DNA for the CDR3: TGTGCCATCAGTAGAGGGAGCGAAAATCAGCCCCAGCATTTT. Translating gives CAISRGSENQPQHF.

This clonotype has a count of ten or more. A junction boundary mismatches the germline segment, possibly from a read error. The chain links TRBV28 to TRBJ1-6; D unclear. In germline, CDR1 is MDHEN, CDR2 SYDVKM. The CDR3 contains 14 residues. The CDR3 reads CAHSTVDKYSPLHF. The CDR3 nucleotides read TGCGCTCATTCTACAGTGGATAAGTATTCACCCCTCCACTTT.